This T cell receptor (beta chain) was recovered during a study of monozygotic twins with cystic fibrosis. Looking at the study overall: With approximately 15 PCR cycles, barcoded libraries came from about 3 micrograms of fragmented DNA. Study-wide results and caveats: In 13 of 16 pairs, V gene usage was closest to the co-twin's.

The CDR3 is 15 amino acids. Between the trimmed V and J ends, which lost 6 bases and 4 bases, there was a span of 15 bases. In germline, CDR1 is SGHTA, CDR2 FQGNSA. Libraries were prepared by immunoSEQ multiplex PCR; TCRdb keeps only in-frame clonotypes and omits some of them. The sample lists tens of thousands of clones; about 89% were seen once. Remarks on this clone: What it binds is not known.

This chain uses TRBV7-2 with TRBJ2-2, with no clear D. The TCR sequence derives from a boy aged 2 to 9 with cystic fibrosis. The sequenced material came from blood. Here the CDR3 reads CASSHRWKGTGELFF. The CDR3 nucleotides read TGTGCCAGCAGTCACCGGTGGAAGGGCACCGGGGAGCTGTTTTTT.